A single sample is the source of the 10 T cell receptor beta chains below, sequenced in a study of CD8+CD57+ T cells in acquired aplastic anemia. Individuals selected for sequencing had exhibited CD8+CD57+ cell expansion on flow cytometry. TCR beta VDJ and CDR3 profiling used genomic DNA as template. MiXCR, run by TCRdb on the reads, gives a single entry per CDR3 protein. The sample yields 100,000 to 150,000 distinct CDR3 sequences, approximately 36% seen once. Sequencing was done on a sample of sorted CD4+, CD8+, or CD8+CD57+ T cells (not recorded which) from PBMCs. The receptors shown here come from a human donor with aplastic anemia.

The CDR3 bases are TGTGCCAGCAGTTTATTAACAGGGGCTGGGACTGAAGCTTTCTTT. Translating it yields CASSLLTGAGTEAFF. The genes are TRBV28 and TRBJ1-1; TRBD1 matches at 7 bases. The CDR3 consists of 15 residues. CDR1 is MDHEN and CDR2 is SYDVKM in the germline V gene. The V segment lost 1 base and the J segment 5 bases; nucleotides outside the gene matches: 7.

This clonotype showed up many times. A much larger clone lies a single base off, so this may be a read error. The rearrangement uses TRBV29-1 and TRBJ1-2; D call uncertain. The CDR3 runs to 14 residues. V was trimmed by 1 base and J by 6 bases, leaving 15 bases between them. CDR1 is SQVTM and CDR2 is ANQGSEA in the germline V gene. CDR3 sequence: CSVEVLLLGNGYTF. CDR3 sequence (DNA): TGCAGCGTTGAAGTTCTCCTACTGGGGAATGGCTACACCTTC.

This sequence joins TRBV6-5 and TRBJ2-6, with D perhaps matching TRBD1 (5 bases). Germline CDR1 MNHEY, CDR2 SVGAGI. Trimming removed 2 bases from V and 0 bases from J, with 8 bases in between. This CDR3 has 16 amino acids. This CDR3 is CASSYNRFSGANVLTF. The DNA of the CDR3 is TGTGCCAGCAGTTACAACAGGTTCTCTGGGGCCAACGTCCTGACTTTC.

The CDR3 is CASRSGTYEQYV. CDR3 DNA sequence: TGTGCCAGCAGGTCAGGCACCTACGAGCAGTACGTC. The V call is TRBV28, the J call TRBJ2-7; D call uncertain. With 6 bases removed from V and 2 bases from J, the gap between germline ends came to 8 bases. The germline V gene has CDR1 MDHEN and CDR2 SYDVKM. This CDR3 region has 12 residues.

The sample holds a few counts of this clonotype. The chain has TRBV6-1 and TRBJ1-1; the D gene is possibly TRBD1 (5 bases). The CDR3 sequence is 13 residues long. V was trimmed by 3 bases and J by 4 bases, leaving 9 bases between them. CDR1 is MNHNS, CDR2 SASEGT, per germline. The CDR3 sequence: CASSERGVTEAFF. The CDR3 nucleotides are TGTGCCAGCAGTGAGCGAGGGGTCACTGAAGCTTTCTTT.

The CDR3, as DNA: TGTGCCAGCAGTTCCTTGACTAGCGGGGGGTTAGTAGGCAATGAGCAGTTCTTC. As protein: CASSSLTSGGLVGNEQFF. The chain links TRBV6-2 or TRBV6-3 to TRBJ2-1, with 13 positions matching TRBD2. Germline loops: CDR1 MNHEY, CDR2 SVGEGT. The V segment lost 4 bases and the J segment 6 bases; nucleotides outside the gene matches: 12. The CDR3 contains 18 residues.

The J gene is TRBJ1-2, the V gene TRBV7-2; possibly TRBD1 for D (6 bases). In germline, CDR1 is SGHTA, CDR2 FQGNSA. The CDR3 runs 13 residues. The germline V and J ends were trimmed by 5 bases and 5 bases, with 12 bases remaining between them. DNA of the CDR3: TGTGCCAGCAGCAGAGCAGGGGCGTATGGCTACACCTTC. Protein: CASSRAGAYGYTF. The full variable domain, completed using reference TRBV7-2 and TRBJ1-2, is GAGVSQSPSNKVTEKGKDVELRCDPISGHTALYWYRQSLGQGLEFLIYFQGNSAPDKSGLPSDRFSAERTGGSVSTLTIQRTQQEDSAVYLCASSRAGAYGYTFGSGTRLTVV.

There are many counts of this clonotype. The V call is TRBV7-8, the J call TRBJ2-1, with D possibly being TRBD2 (5 bases). V lost 3 bases and J 6 bases, leaving 9 bases between the germline ends. The CDR3 is 13 amino acids. CDR1 SGHVS and CDR2 FQNEAQ come from the germline V gene. Here the CDR3 DNA reads TGTGCCAGCAGCTTTACTAGTTTCAATGAGCAGTTCTTC. It codes for CASSFTSFNEQFF.

The sample holds many counts of this clonotype. This sequence joins TRBV5-5 and TRBJ1-1; D gene unclear. This CDR3 is built from 11 residues. V dropped 0 bases and J dropped 8 bases, with 5 bases sitting between them. Germline loops: CDR1 SGHKS, CDR2 YYEKEE (reference sequence). As DNA, the CDR3 is TGTGCCAGCAGCTTGGAGAGGGAAGCTTTCTTT. This codes for CASSLEREAFF.

The V call is TRBV6-1, the J call TRBJ2-7, with 11 bases matching TRBD2. After removal of 2 bases from V and 6 bases from J, the junction contained 9 bases not matched to a gene. This CDR3 is built from 16 residues. Looked up from germline, CDR1 is MNHNS and CDR2 is SASEGT. The CDR3 region is CASSERVAGGPFEQYF. As DNA, the CDR3 is TGTGCCAGCAGTGAAAGGGTAGCGGGGGGGCCATTCGAGCAGTACTTC.